This T cell receptor (beta chain) was recorded in a study of shared clonotypes between healthy human individuals. Study-level information: A couple of women and a few men aged 18 to 49 made up the donors. Per donor, three plates held CD4 naive cells, three held CD4 memory, two held CD8 naive and one held CD8 memory. Findings and caveats of the study: Shared clonotypes across all four donors exceeded non-shared ones in generation probability.

In regard to this clone: What it recognizes is unknown.

The input for sorted-subset replicate PCRs was around 0.2 ug DNA, tens of thousands of T cell genomes. The protocol was immunoSEQ multiplex PCR, while the TCRdb copy is restricted to in-frame clones and leaves out a portion. Of around 700,000 clones listed, about two thirds were seen once; the top ten hold 1.8%. From germline, CDR1 is SGHNT and CDR2 YENEEA. This CDR3 comprises 16 residues. V was shortened by 5 bases and J by 0 bases, with 14 bases between the two germline ends. This sequence was found in a woman aged 25 to 39 in good health. Sequencing was performed on memory CD4+ T cells sorted from blood. Subset meaning: CD45RA-negative fraction. The chain combines TRBV11-3 with TRBJ1-3; D not resolved. This CDR3 is CASSPGPGSSGNTIYF. The CDR3 region has the DNA TGTGCCAGCAGCCCAGGACCGGGTAGCTCTGGAAACACCATATATTTT.